The rows below give T cell receptor beta chains drawn from one sample of a study of cytomegalovirus exposure and HLA in healthy donors. The method was immunoSEQ multiplex PCR; TCRdb's version includes in-frame clones alone and lacks a portion of them. The repertoire consists of 200,000 to 250,000 clones, with approximately 80% occurring once and the leading ten covering about 3.1%. Sequencing used PBMCs. These receptors were collected from a man aged 25 to 45 in good health and CMV-seronegative. Each CDR3 is given with its conserved first and last residue. Each record gives: V gene, D gene, clone size, J gene, CDR3 DNA, CDR3 protein. A D gene is named only where the DNA matches it firmly. Clone size is given for some rows only: seen once, a few or many times, or a class if the clone is expanded.

TRBV4-1,TRBD2,-,TRBJ2-7,TGCGCCAGCAGCCAAGCGGGACTAGCGGGGTACGAGCAGTACTTC,CASSQAGLAGYEQYF
TRBV2,TRBD1,-,TRBJ2-2,TGTGCCACCGCAGGGACAGCAAACACCGGGGAGCTGTTTTTT,CATAGTANTGELFF
TRBV6-6,-,-,TRBJ2-3,TGTGCCAGCAGCCACTTTAGCGGCCCAGATACGCAGTATTTT,CASSHFSGPDTQYF
TRBV14,-,-,TRBJ2-6,TGTGCCAGCAGCCTTACTGGGGCCAACGTCCTGACTTTC,CASSLTGANVLTF
TRBV2,-,-,TRBJ1-1,TGTGCCAGCGGGGGGAGTGGGCCTGAAGCTTTCTTT,CASGGSGPEAFF
TRBV16,-,-,TRBJ2-2,TGTGCCAGCAGCCTTATATTCACCGGGGAGCTGTTTTTT,CASSLIFTGELFF
TRBV5-1,-,-,TRBJ1-1,TGCGCCAGCAGCCTTCTACCGAGGGCCCAAGAAGCTTTCTTT,CASSLLPRAQEAFF
TRBV4-1,-,-,TRBJ1-1,TGCGCCAGCAGCCAGAATAAATACAGTAGGTTGAACACTGAAGCTTTCTTT,CASSQNKYSRLNTEAFF
TRBV19,TRBD1,-,TRBJ2-2,TGTGCCAGTAGTATAGGGACAGGCCCCGGGGAGCTGTTTTTT,CASSIGTGPGELFF
TRBV2,-,-,TRBJ2-1,TGTGCCAGCAGTGACCGCAGGGGAGTCCAGTTCTTC,CASSDRRGVQFF
TRBV10-1,-,-,TRBJ1-4,TGCGCCAGGGCGTCAGGGGTAAATGATGAAAAACTGTTTTTT,CARASGVNDEKLFF
TRBV4-3,-,few,TRBJ2-7,TGCGCCAGCAGCCTAGAGGGTCGGGGAGGCTACGAGCAGTACTTC,CASSLEGRGGYEQYF
TRBV6-5,-,few,TRBJ1-2,TGTGCCAGCAGTTATTACGCAGGGGCGAACTATGGCTACACCTTC,CASSYYAGANYGYTF
TRBV27,-,-,TRBJ1-2,TGTGCCAGCAGCTCCGGGACAAGCTATGGCTACACCTTC,CASSSGTSYGYTF
TRBV28,TRBD2,-,TRBJ2-1,TGTGCCAGCAGCCCTAGCGGGGGCACCTACAATGAGCAGTTCTTC,CASSPSGGTYNEQFF
TRBV19,-,-,TRBJ2-6,TGTGCCAGCGGCAGGGTACCTGGGGCCAACGTCCTGACTTTC,CASGRVPGANVLTF
TRBV11-2,TRBD1,-,TRBJ1-5,TGTGCCAGCAGCGGCAGGGGGGATAATCAGCCCCAGCATTTT,CASSGRGDNQPQHF
TRBV5-6,-,-,TRBJ1-6,TGTGCCAGCAGCTTGTCGCTGAGCTCCTATAATTCACCCCTCCACTTT,CASSLSLSSYNSPLHF
TRBV7-9,-,-,TRBJ1-6,TGTGCCAGCAGCTCCAGACCCCCTCGGGATTCACCCCTCCACTTT,CASSSRPPRDSPLHF
TRBV5-1,TRBD1,-,TRBJ1-4,TGCGCCAGCAGCTTGGAGGCAGGGGGCGGTAAACTGTTTTTT,CASSLEAGGGKLFF
TRBV28,TRBD1,-,TRBJ2-7,TGTGCTAGCAGTTCCTACAGGGGCGAGCAGTACTTC,CASSSYRGEQYF
TRBV7-2,-,-,TRBJ1-1,TGTGCCAGCAGCGTAACAGGGTTTAGCACTGAAGCTTTCTTT,CASSVTGFSTEAFF
TRBV5-6,-,-,TRBJ2-7,TGTGCCAGCAGCGGGAAAGCGCGGGGGCCTCCCTACGAGCAGTACTTC,CASSGKARGPPYEQYF
TRBV6-1,TRBD2,once,TRBJ2-4,TGTGCCAGCAGGTTTCGGACTAGCGGGGGGGACAAGTACTTC,CASRFRTSGGDKYF
TRBV4-2,TRBD1,once,TRBJ2-7,TGTGCCAGCAGCCAAGTTTGGGACAGCGTTTACGAGCAGTACTTC,CASSQVWDSVYEQYF
TRBV10-2,TRBD1,-,TRBJ1-1,TGCGCCAGCAGTGATGGGACAGGGAGGGTCACTGAAGCTTTCTTT,CASSDGTGRVTEAFF
TRBV6-5,-,once,TRBJ1-6,TGTGCCATAGGCCGGGAACCAAATTCACCCCTCCACTTT,CAIGREPNSPLHF
TRBV9,TRBD1,-,TRBJ2-1,TGTGCCAGCAGCTCCACAGGACAGGGGGTCCCGTCCTACAATGAGCAGTTCTTC,CASSSTGQGVPSYNEQFF
TRBV7-2,TRBD2,-,TRBJ2-3,TGTGCCAGCAGCTCTAGCGGGGGGAACACAGATACGCAGTATTTT,CASSSSGGNTDTQYF
TRBV7-9,TRBD1,-,TRBJ2-5,TGTTCCAGCAGTCGACAGGGGGCCAGGGAGACCCAGTACTTC,CSSSRQGARETQYF
TRBV29-1,-,-,TRBJ2-1,TGCAGCGTTTACGACAGGTTTTCCTACAATGAGCAGTTCTTC,CSVYDRFSYNEQFF
TRBV5-6,TRBD1,-,TRBJ2-7,TGTGCCAGCAGCTGGGACAGGGCCTACGAGCAGTACTTC,CASSWDRAYEQYF
TRBV11-3,-,few,TRBJ2-1,TGTGCCAGCAGCTCTCAGGGTATGGGCAATGAGCAGTTCTTC,CASSSQGMGNEQFF
TRBV5-5,-,-,TRBJ1-2,TGTGCCAGCAGCTTACGGGGTAACTATGGCTACACCTTC,CASSLRGNYGYTF
TRBV9,TRBD1,-,TRBJ2-3,TGTGCCAGCAGCGCCGGACAGGGCTCGCGCACAGATACGCAGTATTTT,CASSAGQGSRTDTQYF
TRBV7-6,TRBD1,-,TRBJ1-5,TGTGCCAGCAGCCCCCGTCCGGGGACAGCTAGCAATCAGCCCCAGCATTTT,CASSPRPGTASNQPQHF
TRBV5-1,-,-,TRBJ2-5,TGCGCCAGCAGCCCCGGGACATTTACAGAGACCCAGTACTTC,CASSPGTFTETQYF
TRBV7-9,-,-,TRBJ2-1,TGTTCCAGCAGCTTAGGAGGCAATGAGCAGTTCTTC,CSSSLGGNEQFF
TRBV27,-,-,TRBJ2-3,TGTGCCAGCAGTCCACAGACAGTTAGCACAGATACGCAGTATTTT,CASSPQTVSTDTQYF
TRBV2,-,once,TRBJ1-1,TGTGCCAGCAGTGGGGAGGCAGGGCGGCTGGTCACTGAAGCTTTCTTT,CASSGEAGRLVTEAFF
TRBV28,-,-,TRBJ2-7,TGTGCCAGCAGTTTGGGCTTTTACTCCTACGAGCAGTACTTC,CASSLGFYSYEQYF
TRBV28,-,-,TRBJ1-6,TGTGCCAGCAGTTTCGGGCAGGAGGATTCACCCCTCCACTTT,CASSFGQEDSPLHF
TRBV15,-,-,TRBJ2-1,TGTGCCACCAGCAGAGTCGCAGGGTACAATGAGCAGTTCTTC,CATSRVAGYNEQFF